This paragraph reports one T cell receptor (beta chain). This clone was seen once. The antigen it binds to is not known. No clone much larger than this one lies a single base away; base qualities are absent. In the paper's terms, the time point label means: about 28 days (+/-7) after the second vaccine dose. In light of the paper, this sample's treatment or condition label describes: meningococcal conjugate vaccine given as trial control. Vaccinee samples came from UK trials COV001 and COV002, including a single-blind randomized controlled phase 2/3 trial of AZD1222 (ChAdOx1 nCoV-19) in healthy adults. For TCRbeta chain sequencing, PBMC samples were collected from trial participants at day 0 and at day 28 after the second dose. The germline V gene specifies SGHTA as CDR1 and FQGNSA as CDR2. Taken from cysteine to phenylalanine, the CDR3 has 16 residues. Of all the DNA, just the CDR3 is kept, 48 bases in frame from base 1. V ends up 4 bases short and J 7 bases short, with an unmatched junction base count of 13.

The record originates from a study of T cell responses to AZD1222 COVID-19 vaccine (dated by TCRdb to the early 2020s). Background for the entire study: TCR sequencing covered some 250 trial participants: some 210 given two doses of AZD1222 and about 26 given two doses of MenACWY control vaccine. Trial participants were enrolled into age subgroups of 18-55, 56-69 and 70-plus years, which contained roughly 140, 27 and 60 TCR-sequenced participants, respectively.

General study outcomes and caveats: A significant rise in spike-specific TCR breadth and depth was observed after two AZD1222 doses relative to day 0 and relative to MenACWY recipients. Conclusions about previously exposed vaccinees were limited because only 6 or 7 AZD1222 recipients were SARS-CoV-2 seropositive at baseline. Epitopes outside the regions mutated in the B.1.351 and B.1.1.7 variants were reportedly recognized by nearly half of the unique spike-specific TCRs. Because no day 14 peak-response samples were available, repertoires were characterized only after the peak T cell response. The 56-69-year group was small, and its depth increase did not reach significance, likely because of low power. The whole spike protein was spanned by vaccine-associated CD4 TCRs, and dominant responses were seen in regions 160-218 and 743-854. Participants were mostly white British, with more females than males. The authors suggested clonal diversity may have been underestimated.

The CDR3 regions of human TCRbeta chains were analyzed by immunosequencing. The paper's processing steps were these. TCRs in the repertoires were compared against a reference library of SARS-CoV-2-specific TCRs that had been generated with the MIRA antigen-specificity platform. Breadth meant the fraction of unique TCRs that were SARS-CoV-2-associated, whereas depth meant the fraction of total T cells that were SARS-CoV-2-associated. Using the MIRA data, each spike-specific TCR was mapped to the spike region that the TCR reacts to and placed in a CD4 or CD8 class. Log10-transformed breadth and depth values were compared by one-way ANOVA with Sidak's multiple comparisons tests. TCRdb took this table from immuneACCESS and kept in-frame rearrangements with V and J called. Such tables lack part of the clones; where checked against another copy, unresolved V genes explain under half of the gap, and the rest is unexplained. V, J and clone size reflect that table, while D and trimming were determined from the DNA. The sample table lists about 120,000 clones, 90% of them with a count of one. The top ten clones comprise under 4.5% of the sample.

This material consisted of peripheral blood, taken 28 days after the second dose of the MenACWY control vaccine. The V and J segments used are TRBV7-2 and TRBJ2-3, with 8 bases aligning to TRBD2. The clonotype was recovered from an adult who received the MenACWY meningococcal vaccine as a control. The bases are TGTGCCAGCAGCTCGGTCCGCGGGGGGTCGATGAATACGCAGTATTTT. This encodes CASSSVRGGSMNTQYF.